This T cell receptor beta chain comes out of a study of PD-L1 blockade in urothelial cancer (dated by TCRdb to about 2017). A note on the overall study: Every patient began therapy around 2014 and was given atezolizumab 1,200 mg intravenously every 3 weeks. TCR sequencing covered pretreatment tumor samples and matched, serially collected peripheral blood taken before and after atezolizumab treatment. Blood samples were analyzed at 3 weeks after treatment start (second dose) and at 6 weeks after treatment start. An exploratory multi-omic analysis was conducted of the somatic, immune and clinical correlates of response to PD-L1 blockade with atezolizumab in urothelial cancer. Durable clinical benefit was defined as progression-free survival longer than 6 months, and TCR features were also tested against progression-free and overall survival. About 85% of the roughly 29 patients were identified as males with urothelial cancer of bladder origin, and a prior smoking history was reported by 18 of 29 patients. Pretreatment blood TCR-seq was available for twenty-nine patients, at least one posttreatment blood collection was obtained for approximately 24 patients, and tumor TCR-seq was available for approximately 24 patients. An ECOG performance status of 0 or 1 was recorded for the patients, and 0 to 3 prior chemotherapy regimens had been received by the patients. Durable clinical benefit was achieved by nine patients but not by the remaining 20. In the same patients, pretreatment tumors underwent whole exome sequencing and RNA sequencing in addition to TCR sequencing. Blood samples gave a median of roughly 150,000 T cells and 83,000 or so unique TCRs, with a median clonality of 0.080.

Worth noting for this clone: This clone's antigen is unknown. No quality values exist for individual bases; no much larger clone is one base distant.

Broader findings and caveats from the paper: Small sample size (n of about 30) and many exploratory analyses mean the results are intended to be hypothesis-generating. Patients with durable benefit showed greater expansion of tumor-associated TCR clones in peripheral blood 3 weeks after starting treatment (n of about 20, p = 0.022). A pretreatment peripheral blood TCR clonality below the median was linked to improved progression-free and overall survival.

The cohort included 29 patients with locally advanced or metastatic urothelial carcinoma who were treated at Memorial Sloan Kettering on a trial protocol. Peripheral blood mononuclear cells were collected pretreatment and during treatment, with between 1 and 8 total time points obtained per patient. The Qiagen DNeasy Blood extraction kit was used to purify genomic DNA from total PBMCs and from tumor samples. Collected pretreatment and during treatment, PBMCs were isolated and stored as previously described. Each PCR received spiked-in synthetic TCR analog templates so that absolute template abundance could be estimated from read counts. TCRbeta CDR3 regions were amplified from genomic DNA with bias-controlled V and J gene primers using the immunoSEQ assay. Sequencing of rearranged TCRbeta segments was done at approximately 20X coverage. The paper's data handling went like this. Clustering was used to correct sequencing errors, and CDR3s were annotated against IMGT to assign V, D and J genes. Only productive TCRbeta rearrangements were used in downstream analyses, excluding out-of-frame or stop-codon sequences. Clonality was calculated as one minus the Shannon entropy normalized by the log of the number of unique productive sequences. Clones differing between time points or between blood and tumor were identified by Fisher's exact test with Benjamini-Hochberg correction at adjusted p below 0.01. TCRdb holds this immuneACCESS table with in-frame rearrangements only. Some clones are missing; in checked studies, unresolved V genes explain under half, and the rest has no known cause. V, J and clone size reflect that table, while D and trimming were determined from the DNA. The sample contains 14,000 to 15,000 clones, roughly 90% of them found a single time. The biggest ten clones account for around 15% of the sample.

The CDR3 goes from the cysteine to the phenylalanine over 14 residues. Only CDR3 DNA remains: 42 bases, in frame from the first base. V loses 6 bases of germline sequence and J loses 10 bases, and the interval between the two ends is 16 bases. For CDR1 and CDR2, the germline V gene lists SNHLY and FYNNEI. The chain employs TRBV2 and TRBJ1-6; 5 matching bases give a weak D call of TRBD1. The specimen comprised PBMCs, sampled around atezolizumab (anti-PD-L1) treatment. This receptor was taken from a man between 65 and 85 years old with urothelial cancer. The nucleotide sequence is TGTGCCAGCAGCCTTTTGGCAGGGAACTCACCCCTCCACTTT. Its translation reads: CASSLLAGNSPLHF. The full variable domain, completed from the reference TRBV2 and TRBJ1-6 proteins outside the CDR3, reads EPEVTQTPSHQVTQMGQEVILRCVPISNHLYFYWYRQILGQKVEFLVSFYNNEISEKSEIFDDQFSVERPDGSNFTLKIRSTKLEDSAMYFCASSLLAGNSPLHFGNGTRLTVT.